These 18 T cell receptor beta chains came from one sample sequenced in a study of blood T cell repertoires in COVID-19. Some clones are missing from TCRdb's copy, which holds only in-frame ones; the method was immunoSEQ multiplex PCR. Found here are 100,000 or so clones, 85% of them singletons; the top ten hold 4.1%. The sequenced sample was peripheral blood. These receptors were taken from a man aged 50-60 years with acute or convalescent COVID-19.

The chain couples TRBV19 to TRBJ2-1; 10 bases are shared with TRBD2. V lost 9 bases and J lost 7; bases outside the gene matches: 12. The CDR3 is 15 amino acids. Germline values: CDR1 LNHDA, CDR2 SQIVND (reference sequence). The CDR3 coding sequence is TGTGCCAGCGGTCCTAGCGGGAGAACGGTGAATGAGCAGTTCTTC. Protein sequence: CASGPSGRTVNEQFF.

V usage is TRBV5-6 and J usage is TRBJ1-1, with 8 bases fitting TRBD1. Looked up from germline, CDR1 is SGHDT and CDR2 is YYEEEE. The CDR3 is made up of 15 amino acids. Germline trimming cut 4 bases from V and 1 base from J; bases unmatched to any gene: 6. The CDR3 DNA reads as TGTGCCAGCAGCAGTACAGGGGGAGGGAACACTGAAGCTTTCTTT. Its protein is CASSSTGGGNTEAFF.

CDR3 coding DNA: TGCACCAGCAGCCAAGCAGCGGGGGGGTGTGCAGATACGCAGTATTTT. Translation: CTSSQAAGGCADTQYF. J is TRBJ2-3 and V is TRBV1; the table gives TRBD2 as D, unverified against the DNA. TRBV1 is flagged as a pseudogene. The CDR3 is made up of 16 amino acids.

The chain carries TRBV5-6 and TRBJ1-1, with D perhaps TRBD1 (5 bases). The V gene's germline CDR1 is SGHDT and CDR2 YYEEEE. This CDR3 region has 14 residues. Trimming stripped 5 bases from V and 1 base from J, with 12 bases between. CDR3 DNA: TGTGCCAGCAGAGTGGGGGAGGCGAACACTGAAGCTTTCTTT. Translated: CASRVGEANTEAFF.

The CDR3 spells CASSVFGQAMETQYF. The DNA of the CDR3 is TGTGCCAGCAGCGTTTTTGGACAGGCGATGGAGACCCAGTACTTC. V and J are TRBV9 and TRBJ2-5, with 7 positions matching TRBD1. The CDR3 is 15 residues long. Trimming took 2 bases from V and 5 from J; bases not matched to a gene: 9. Germline CDR1 is SGDLS and CDR2 is YYNGEE. Full variable domain (rest looked up from reference TRBV9 and TRBJ2-5): DSGVTQTPKHLITATGQRVTLRCSPRSGDLSVYWYQQSLDQGLQFLIQYYNGEERAKGNILERFSAQQFPDLHSELNLSSLELGDSALYFCASSVFGQAMETQYFGPGTRLLVL.

This clone was seen just once. The chain joins TRBV2 to TRBJ2-3, with a tentative D call TRBD1 (6 bases). This CDR3 region has 16 residues. The V gene's germline CDR1 is SNHLY and CDR2 FYNNEI. Trimming removed 4 bases at V and 2 bases at J, with 16 bases between. This CDR3 is CASSAGQNTYTDTQYF. The CDR3 DNA reads TGTGCCAGCAGTGCGGGACAAAATACCTACACAGATACGCAGTATTTT.

This clone was recorded a few times. This chain uses TRBV11-2 with TRBJ1-1; TRBD1 matches at 8 bases. V trimming: 2 bases; J trimming: 11 bases; junction bases outside the gene matches: 4. The germline CDR1 and CDR2 sequences are SGHAT and FQNNGV. The length of the CDR3 is 12 residues. The CDR3 nucleotides are TGTGCCAGCAGCTTAAACCGGGACAGGGCTTTCTTT. Its translation is CASSLNRDRAFF.

This CDR3 is CASKPRTDSNQPQHF. As DNA, the CDR3 is TGTGCCAGCAAGCCAAGGACTGATAGCAATCAGCCCCAGCATTTT. The genes are TRBV6-5 and TRBJ1-5; D remains unclear. V lost 7 bases and J 0 bases, leaving 13 bases between the germline ends. The CDR3 is 15 residues long. The germline gives CDR1 MNHEY, CDR2 SVGAGI.

V gene TRBV28 combines with J gene TRBJ2-7, with 7 bases lining up with TRBD2. The CDR3 length is 14 residues. The V and J ends lost 3 bases and 6 bases, in that order; junction bases with no gene match: 8. Germline CDR1 MDHEN, CDR2 SYDVKM. Here the CDR3 reads CASSLGSGRGEQYF. The CDR3 DNA reads TGTGCCAGCAGTTTGGGGAGTGGGAGGGGCGAGCAGTACTTC.

J is TRBJ2-7 and V is TRBV4-1; TRBD1 matches at 12 bases. Per germline, CDR1 MGHRA and CDR2 YSYEKL. The V gene end was trimmed by 4 bases and the J gene end by 2 bases; junction bases not matched to a gene: 3. CDR3 length: 15 residues. CDR3 nucleotide sequence: TGCGCCAGCAGCCTCGGGACAGGGGGCGCCTACGAGCAGTACTTC. Translated: CASSLGTGGAYEQYF.

The chain uses TRBV11-3 and TRBJ2-3; 8 nucleotides align to TRBD2. CDR1 is SGHNT and CDR2 is YENEEA in the germline V gene. CDR3 length equals 15 residues. V lost 5 bases, J lost 3 bases, and 7 bases stayed unmatched. The CDR3 sequence: CASSPAGVGTDTQYF. DNA for the CDR3: TGTGCCAGCAGCCCAGCGGGAGTTGGTACAGATACGCAGTATTTT.

The genes are TRBV5-1 and TRBJ1-3, with D hard to call. The V gene's germline CDR1 is SGHRS and CDR2 YFSETQ. CDR3 length: 13 amino acids. Deletions cut 4 bases from V and 9 bases from J, with 14 bases between. The chain's CDR3 is CASSPGEAGTIYF. The CDR3 nucleotides read TGCGCCAGCAGCCCCGGAGAGGCCGGCACCATATATTTT.

The chain links TRBV3-1 (or the pseudogene TRBV3-2) to TRBJ1-2; 8 nucleotides align to TRBD1. With V trimmed by 4 bases and J by 0 bases, 4 bases remained unmatched. The CDR3 is 15 residues long. CDR1 and CDR2 (germline): LGHDT, YNNKEL (reference sequence). This CDR3 is CASSLGQGANYGYTF. CDR3 bases: TGTGCCAGCAGCCTTGGACAGGGAGCTAACTATGGCTACACCTTC.

This rearrangement joins TRBV19 to TRBJ1-4; 7 nucleotides line up with TRBD1. Germline V gene data show CDR1 as LNHDA and CDR2 as SQIVND (reference sequence). Trimming took 9 bases from V and 4 from J; bases not matched to a gene: 8. The CDR3 runs 14 residues. In nucleotides, the CDR3 is TGTGCCAGCAGGCCCGGGGACAGTAATGAAAAACTGTTTTTT. It is translated as CASRPGDSNEKLFF.

The chain couples TRBV5-5 to TRBJ1-4, with D perhaps matching TRBD1 (5 bases). V was shortened by 0 bases and J by 6 bases, with 15 bases between the two germline ends. The CDR3 totals 16 residues. Germline CDR1 SGHKS, CDR2 YYEKEE (reference sequence). CDR3 in amino acids: CASSLELGQGYEKLFF. DNA of the CDR3: TGTGCCAGCAGCTTGGAGTTAGGGCAGGGTTATGAAAAACTGTTTTTT.

The chain couples TRBV27 to TRBJ1-4; the D gene is possibly TRBD1 (5 bases). Germline V CDR1 and CDR2: MNHEY, SMNVEV (reference sequence). The CDR3 is made up of 15 amino acids. V was shortened by 4 bases and J by 5 bases, with 14 bases between the two germline ends. The CDR3 reads CASSWRGRINEKLFF. The CDR3 DNA is TGTGCCAGCAGTTGGCGGGGACGGATCAATGAAAAACTGTTTTTT.

The rearrangement joins TRBV7-3 to TRBJ2-3; 8 bases are a match to TRBD2. The germline CDR1 and CDR2 sequences are SGHTA and FQGTGA. J gave up 1 base and V 4 bases, and 7 bases lay outside the gene matches. The CDR3 consists of 16 residues. In DNA, the CDR3 is TGTGCCAGCAGCTCGTTAGCGGGGTTCGGCACAGATACGCAGTATTTT. Translating it yields CASSSLAGFGTDTQYF.

The J gene is TRBJ1-2, the V gene TRBV10-3, with 7 nucleotides matching TRBD1. Unmatched junction bases numbered 13, after V lost 4 bases and J lost 2 bases. Germline CDR1 ENHRY, CDR2 SYGVKD. CDR3 length: 17 amino acids. In DNA, the CDR3 is TGTGCCATCAGTGGGACCCCCAATGACAGGGCAAACTATGGCTACACCTTC. Amino acid sequence: CAISGTPNDRANYGYTF.